This record looks at one TCR beta chain sequence and its context. This specimen belongs to a study of blood T cell repertoires in COVID-19. Study-level background: Whether acute or convalescent, the COVID-19 samples came from the United States, Italy and Spain. T cells, B-cell-depleted T cells, or PBMCs supplied cDNA or gDNA.

Clones were sequenced by immunoSEQ multiplex PCR, and TCRdb holds only the in-frame ones, with some missing. The table includes approximately 400,000 clones, around 92% detected once. Material for sequencing was peripheral blood. The sequence came from a man between 40 and 49 years old with acute or convalescent COVID-19.

The CDR3 spells CASSRDSPYNEQFF. CDR3 DNA sequence: TGTGCCAGCAGCAGGGACAGCCCCTACAATGAGCAGTTCTTC. This chain links TRBV11-3 with TRBJ2-1; 7 bases are shared with TRBD1. Germline CDR1 SGHNT, CDR2 YENEEA. V lost 5 bases, J lost 2 bases, and 3 bases stayed unmatched. The CDR3 extends over 14 amino acids.